The T cell receptor (beta chain) under discussion was sequenced for a study of cytomegalovirus exposure and HLA in healthy donors. Study as a whole: Around 80 million unique TCRs from HLA-typed donors were held in an early data release.

Study-wide findings and caveats: What a later analysis showed was that several of the most significant clusters appeared linked to common viral pathogens. Researchers reported that three CMV-associated chains were confirmed in vitro as CMV antigen-specific. The study designated fewer than 200 TCR beta chains cytomegalovirus-associated.

V lost 0 bases and J lost 4, with 13 bases in between. The germline V gene encodes CDR1 LNHNV and CDR2 YYDKDF (reference sequence). The CDR3 length is 15 residues. This PCR relied on a set of 60 Vbeta primers and 13 Jbeta primers. Clones were sequenced by immunoSEQ multiplex PCR, and TCRdb holds only the in-frame ones, with some missing. Of fewer than 130,000 clones in the sample, roughly 69% are singletons; the top ten hold roughly 2.6%. In regard to this clone: The antigen is undetermined.

This sequence originates from a man aged 45-65 years in good health and CMV-seropositive. The chain links TRBV15 to TRBJ2-7, with TRBD2 as a possible D gene (5 bases). The sample taken for sequencing was PBMCs. CDR3 loop: CATSRDPGLLYEQYF. The CDR3 nucleotides read TGTGCCACCAGCAGAGATCCCGGACTTCTATACGAGCAGTACTTC. The full variable domain, its missing parts supplied by reference TRBV15 and TRBJ2-7, is DAMVIQNPRYQVTQFGKPVTLSCSQTLNHNVMYWYQQKSSQAPKLLFHYYDKDFNNEADTPDNFQSRRPNTSFCFLDIRSPGLGDTAMYLCATSRDPGLLYEQYFGPGTRLTVT.